Listed below are T cell receptor beta chains from one sample, sequenced in a study of blood T cell repertoires in COVID-19. TCRdb keeps only in-frame clones here, not all; method: immunoSEQ multiplex PCR. The sample contains 200,000 to 300,000 clones, approximately 90% of which appear only once. Sequencing was performed on peripheral blood. These receptors all come from a woman aged 25-40 years with COVID-19, enrolled during active disease. The CDR3 runs from the conserved cysteine through the conserved F or W. Fields, in order: J gene, V gene, CDR3 protein.

J gene: TRBJ2-2; V gene: TRBV28; CDR3 protein: CASSSRRQGPNTGELFF
J gene: TRBJ2-3; V gene: TRBV11-2; CDR3 protein: CASSIGLAGGRRDTQYF
J gene: TRBJ2-1; V gene: TRBV7-6; CDR3 protein: CASSPATSGGALNEQFF
J gene: TRBJ1-3; V gene: TRBV2; CDR3 protein: CASSESGTGNTIYF
J gene: TRBJ2-3; V gene: TRBV7-8; CDR3 protein: CASSHTSADTDTQYF
J gene: TRBJ2-5; V gene: TRBV7-2; CDR3 protein: CASSLGRLAVEAQYF
J gene: TRBJ1-4; V gene: TRBV28; CDR3 protein: CASSFWGPANEKLFF
J gene: TRBJ1-1; V gene: TRBV15; CDR3 protein: CATSRMTGRNTEAFF
J gene: TRBJ1-5; V gene: TRBV19; CDR3 protein: CASTPGGGAGNQPQHF
J gene: TRBJ2-2; V gene: TRBV7-9; CDR3 protein: CASIPMRVAGELFF
J gene: TRBJ2-5; V gene: TRBV9; CDR3 protein: CASNGGGETQYF
J gene: TRBJ1-2; V gene: TRBV3-1/TRBV3-2; CDR3 protein: CASSQDFGGQADYTF
J gene: TRBJ2-4; V gene: TRBV18; CDR3 protein: CASSPAAQNIQYF
J gene: TRBJ1-5; V gene: TRBV19; CDR3 protein: CASMRGLSNQPQHF
J gene: TRBJ2-2; V gene: TRBV13; CDR3 protein: CASSAKPLGLAGVTGELFF
J gene: TRBJ2-5; V gene: TRBV4-1; CDR3 protein: CASSQARDSQETQYF
J gene: TRBJ1-6; V gene: TRBV5-6; CDR3 protein: CASSPEGRRGSPLHF
J gene: TRBJ2-5; V gene: TRBV19; CDR3 protein: CASSKGQGTETQYF
J gene: TRBJ1-2; V gene: TRBV4-3; CDR3 protein: CASSQDGLRGGYTF
J gene: TRBJ2-5; V gene: TRBV24-1; CDR3 protein: CATSTSGGETQYF
J gene: TRBJ1-1; V gene: TRBV3-1/TRBV3-2; CDR3 protein: CASSRRQGSSEAFF
J gene: TRBJ2-6; V gene: TRBV28; CDR3 protein: CASSSQVTSGANVLTF
J gene: TRBJ2-2; V gene: TRBV3-1/TRBV3-2; CDR3 protein: CASSPPLNTGELFF
J gene: TRBJ2-1; V gene: TRBV4-2; CDR3 protein: CASRPTSSPYNEQFF
J gene: TRBJ2-7; V gene: TRBV6-5; CDR3 protein: CASSYGSRGAGEQYF
J gene: TRBJ2-5; V gene: TRBV10-2; CDR3 protein: CASSESREGETQYF
J gene: TRBJ2-2; V gene: TRBV29-1; CDR3 protein: CSVDDTGELFF
J gene: TRBJ2-2; V gene: TRBV4-3; CDR3 protein: CASSRAGHPNTGELFF
J gene: TRBJ1-1; V gene: TRBV4-3; CDR3 protein: CASSQGSLNTEAFF
J gene: TRBJ1-1; V gene: TRBV2; CDR3 protein: CASRGVGATEAFF
J gene: TRBJ2-1; V gene: TRBV25-1; CDR3 protein: CASSDYRDNEQFF
J gene: TRBJ1-2; V gene: TRBV7-2; CDR3 protein: CASSLGDRHYGYTF
J gene: TRBJ2-7; V gene: TRBV5-5; CDR3 protein: CASSLGGRSSYEQYF
J gene: TRBJ1-1; V gene: TRBV19; CDR3 protein: CASTKGQGNTEAFF
J gene: TRBJ1-3; V gene: TRBV28; CDR3 protein: CASSLPQGANTIYF
J gene: TRBJ1-2; V gene: TRBV6-5; CDR3 protein: CASTQLGGSYGYTF
J gene: TRBJ2-1; V gene: TRBV2; CDR3 protein: CASSLTGTAYNEQFF
J gene: TRBJ2-1; V gene: TRBV11-3; CDR3 protein: CASSPTLAGGRNEQFF
J gene: TRBJ2-4; V gene: TRBV7-2; CDR3 protein: CASSLQTGQDIQYF
J gene: TRBJ2-1; V gene: TRBV6-2/TRBV6-3; CDR3 protein: CASSLSRQTRHNEQFF
J gene: TRBJ2-5; V gene: TRBV5-1; CDR3 protein: CASSLALGAFGETQYF
J gene: TRBJ1-2; V gene: TRBV6-4; CDR3 protein: CASSDGTDVSYGYTF
J gene: TRBJ1-5; V gene: TRBV24-1; CDR3 protein: CATQAGIGNQPQHF
J gene: TRBJ2-1; V gene: TRBV10-3; CDR3 protein: CAISLDLRGDNEQFF
J gene: TRBJ1-1; V gene: TRBV11-1; CDR3 protein: CASSLDGEGVTEAFF
J gene: TRBJ2-1; V gene: TRBV7-9; CDR3 protein: CASIAGGQDEQFF
J gene: TRBJ1-1; V gene: TRBV29-1; CDR3 protein: CSVVSRQPNTEAFF
J gene: TRBJ1-2; V gene: TRBV14; CDR3 protein: CASSQEQYGYTF
J gene: TRBJ2-1; V gene: TRBV19; CDR3 protein: CASRGLAISYNEQFF
J gene: TRBJ1-1; V gene: TRBV6-5; CDR3 protein: CASLAGGNTEAFF
J gene: TRBJ2-5; V gene: TRBV2; CDR3 protein: CASTWDSSETQYF
J gene: TRBJ1-2; V gene: TRBV18; CDR3 protein: CASSPSAVGDYGYTF
J gene: TRBJ2-7; V gene: TRBV28; CDR3 protein: CASSPGVTYEQYF
J gene: TRBJ1-4; V gene: TRBV3-1/TRBV3-2; CDR3 protein: CASSQGLRQSGEKLFF
J gene: TRBJ2-2; V gene: TRBV5-1; CDR3 protein: CASSLSGAGTGELFF
J gene: TRBJ1-2; V gene: TRBV9; CDR3 protein: CASSVGTGDMGDGYTF
J gene: TRBJ2-1; V gene: TRBV4-3; CDR3 protein: CASSQIGSPQFF